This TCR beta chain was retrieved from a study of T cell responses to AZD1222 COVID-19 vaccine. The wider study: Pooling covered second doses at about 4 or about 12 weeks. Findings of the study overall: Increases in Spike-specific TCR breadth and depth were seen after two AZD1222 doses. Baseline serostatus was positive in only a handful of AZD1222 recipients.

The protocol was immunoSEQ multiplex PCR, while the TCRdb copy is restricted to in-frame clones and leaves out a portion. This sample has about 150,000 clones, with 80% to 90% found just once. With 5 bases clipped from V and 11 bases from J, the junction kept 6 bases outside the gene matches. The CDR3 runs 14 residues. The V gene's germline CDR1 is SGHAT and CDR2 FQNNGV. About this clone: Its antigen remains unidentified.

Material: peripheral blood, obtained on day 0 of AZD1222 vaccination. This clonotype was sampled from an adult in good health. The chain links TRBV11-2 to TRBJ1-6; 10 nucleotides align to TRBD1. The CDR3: CASSVGQGIPPLHF. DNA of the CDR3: TGTGCCAGCAGCGTGGGACAGGGGATTCCACCCCTCCACTTT.